This TCR beta chain derives from a study of vaccination and CD4 T cells after COVID-19. At the level of the study: Overlapping peptides covering the spike proteins of SARS-CoV-2, HCoV-NL63, HCoV-OC43 and HCoV-229E were added to stimulate cells.

This CDR3 is built from 12 residues. Between the trimmed V and J ends, which lost 1 base and 5 bases, there was a span of 5 bases. Germline V gene sequence: CDR1 SGHTA, CDR2 FQGNSA. Treatment reported: roughly nine-day PBMC culture with coronavirus spike peptide pools or control peptides (ViraFEST assay). Having spent 10 days in culture, CD4+ T cells were then isolated by negative selection. This clonotype was detected only a few times. Antigen unknown. Study-wide results and caveats: Convalescent patients displayed spike mono-reactivity in 304 of 307 vaccine-specific clones.

Cultured CD4+ T cells had their DNA profiled by the Oncomine TCR Beta short-read assay. Genomic DNA from cultured CD4+ T cells was extracted. TCRdb passed the PCR reads through MiXCR, listing each CDR3 protein once. The sample lists 21,000 or so distinct CDR3 sequences; about 59% were seen once. The specimen sequenced was CD4+ T cells from blood, cultured in vitro. The chain links TRBV7-2 to TRBJ1-1; D gene uncertain. The receptor was derived from a human donor who had recovered from COVID-19. The CDR3: CASSLVVTEAFF. The CDR3 bases are TGTGCCAGCAGCTTAGTGGTGACTGAAGCTTTCTTT.